The sequence of this T cell receptor beta chain was determined in a study of graft-versus-host responses after intestinal transplantation. Study-wide context: Among the recipients, transplants were multivisceral, liver-intestinal, or isolated intestinal. Anti-thymocyte globulin induction, then tacrolimus and steroids for about 3 years, went to all recipients.

General observations from the study: Recipient marrow harbored GvH clones, some of which surfaced first in ileum or blood. The highest levels of circulating GvH clones went along with early declines in HvG clones after transplant.

On this clone: Its antigen is not known.

Some clones are missing from TCRdb's copy, which holds only in-frame ones; the method was immunoSEQ multiplex PCR. Of about 73,000 clones listed, nearly 90% are singletons. The CDR3 length is 14 residues. Trimming removed 3 bases from V and 8 bases from J, with 11 bases in between. Germline CDR1 is SNHLY and CDR2 is FYNNEI. This sample comprised unstimulated CD8+ T cells sorted from spleen or lymph node cells, obtained before transplant. This chain links TRBV2 with TRBJ1-6; D uncertain. The origin of this receptor is a human donor who was the organ donor for an intestinal transplant. CDR3 sequence: CASSERGWDSPLHF. The CDR3, as DNA: TGTGCCAGCAGTGAGCGAGGGTGGGATTCACCCCTCCACTTT.